This T cell receptor beta chain was obtained from a study of blood T cell repertoires in COVID-19. For the study at large: Samples representing acute and convalescent COVID-19 were sourced from the United States, Italy and Spain. Sources were T cells, B-cell-depleted T cells, or PBMCs; the material itself was cDNA or gDNA.

There are a few counts of this clone. Seattle cases were enrolled at active infection and followed longitudinally. As handled by the study authors: How many nucleated cells were present was estimated from reference gene primer amplification. TCRdb's copy holds only in-frame clones and misses some; the assay was immunoSEQ multiplex PCR. The V and J calls and the clone size are those of that table, but D and trimming were determined from the DNA. Of 150,000 to 200,000 clones in the sample, around 79% were seen once. Deletions cut 7 bases from V and 1 base from J, with 19 bases between. The CDR3 covers 16 residues. Per the germline V gene, CDR1 is LNHDA and CDR2 is SQIVND (reference sequence).

The chain carries TRBV19 and TRBJ1-1, with D perhaps TRBD1 (5 bases). Material for sequencing was peripheral blood. The sequence was obtained from a woman between 40 and 55 years old with COVID-19, enrolled during active disease. The CDR3 loop is CASTIKVAGKNTEAFF. As DNA, the CDR3 is TGTGCCAGTACAATTAAGGTGGCAGGGAAGAACACTGAAGCTTTCTTT.